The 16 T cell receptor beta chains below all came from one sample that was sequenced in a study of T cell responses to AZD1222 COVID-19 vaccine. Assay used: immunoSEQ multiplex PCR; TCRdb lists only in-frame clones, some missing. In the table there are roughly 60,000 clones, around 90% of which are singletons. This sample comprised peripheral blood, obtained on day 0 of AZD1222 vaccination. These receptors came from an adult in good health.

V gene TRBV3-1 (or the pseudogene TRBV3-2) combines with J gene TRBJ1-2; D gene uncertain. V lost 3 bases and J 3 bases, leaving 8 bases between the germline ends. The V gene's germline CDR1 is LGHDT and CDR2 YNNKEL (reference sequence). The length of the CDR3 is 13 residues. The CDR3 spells CASSQLGDYGYTF. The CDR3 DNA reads TGTGCCAGCAGCCAGCTCGGCGACTATGGCTACACCTTC.

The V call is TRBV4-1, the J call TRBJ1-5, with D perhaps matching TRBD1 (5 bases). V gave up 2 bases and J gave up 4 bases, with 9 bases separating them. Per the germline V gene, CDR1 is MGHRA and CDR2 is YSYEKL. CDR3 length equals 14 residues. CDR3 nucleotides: TGCGCCAGCAGCCAATCGGGGGGGAATCAGCCCCAGCATTTT. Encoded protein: CASSQSGGNQPQHF.

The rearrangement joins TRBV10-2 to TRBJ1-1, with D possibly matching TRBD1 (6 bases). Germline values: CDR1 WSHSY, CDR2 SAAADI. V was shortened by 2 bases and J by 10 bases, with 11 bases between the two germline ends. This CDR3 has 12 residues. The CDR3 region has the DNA TGCGCCAGCAGTGAGGACAGGAGGGTAGCTTTCTTT. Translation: CASSEDRRVAFF.

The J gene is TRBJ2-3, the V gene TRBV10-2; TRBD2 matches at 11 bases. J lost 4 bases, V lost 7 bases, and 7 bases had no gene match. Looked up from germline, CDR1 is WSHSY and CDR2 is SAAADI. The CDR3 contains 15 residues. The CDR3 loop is CASTPGTSGPDTQYF. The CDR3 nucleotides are TGCGCCAGCACTCCCGGGACTAGCGGCCCAGATACGCAGTATTTT.

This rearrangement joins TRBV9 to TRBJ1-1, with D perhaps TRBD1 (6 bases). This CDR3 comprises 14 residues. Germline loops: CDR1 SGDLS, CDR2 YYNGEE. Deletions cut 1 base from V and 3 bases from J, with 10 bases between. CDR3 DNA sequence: TGTGCCAGCAGCGTACAGGGGAGTGACACTGAAGCTTTCTTT. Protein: CASSVQGSDTEAFF. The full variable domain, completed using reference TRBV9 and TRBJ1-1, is DSGVTQTPKHLITATGQRVTLRCSPRSGDLSVYWYQQSLDQGLQFLIQYYNGEERAKGNILERFSAQQFPDLHSELNLSSLELGDSALYFCASSVQGSDTEAFFGQGTRLTVV.

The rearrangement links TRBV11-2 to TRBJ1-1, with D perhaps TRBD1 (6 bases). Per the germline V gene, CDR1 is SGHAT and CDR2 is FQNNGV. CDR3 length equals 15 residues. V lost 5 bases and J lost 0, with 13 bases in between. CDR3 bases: TGTGCCAGCAGCCTTCAGGGGCACATGAACACTGAAGCTTTCTTT. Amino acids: CASSLQGHMNTEAFF.

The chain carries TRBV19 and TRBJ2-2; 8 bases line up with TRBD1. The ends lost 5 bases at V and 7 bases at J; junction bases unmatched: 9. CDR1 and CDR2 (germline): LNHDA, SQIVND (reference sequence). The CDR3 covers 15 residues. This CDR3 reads CASSLPDRVDGELFF. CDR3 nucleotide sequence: TGTGCCAGTAGTCTCCCGGACAGGGTGGACGGGGAGCTGTTTTTT.

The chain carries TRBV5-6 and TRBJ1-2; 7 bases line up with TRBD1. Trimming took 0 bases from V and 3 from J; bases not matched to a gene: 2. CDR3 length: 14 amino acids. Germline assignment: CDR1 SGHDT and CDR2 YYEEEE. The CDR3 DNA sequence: TGTGCCAGCAGCTTGGCCGGGACAGACTATGGCTACACCTTC. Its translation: CASSLAGTDYGYTF.

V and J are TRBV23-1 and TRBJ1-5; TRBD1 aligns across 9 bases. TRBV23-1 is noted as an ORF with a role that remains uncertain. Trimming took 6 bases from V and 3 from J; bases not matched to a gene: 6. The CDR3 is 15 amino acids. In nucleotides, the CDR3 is TGCGCCAGCAGCTCTGGACAGGGGAACAATCAGCCCCAGCATTTT. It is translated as CASSSGQGNNQPQHF.

CDR3 loop: CASGPAGTGLVQPQHF. The DNA of the CDR3 is TGTGCCAGCGGCCCCGCCGGGACAGGGTTGGTTCAGCCCCAGCATTTT. V gene TRBV5-8 combines with J gene TRBJ1-5, with TRBD1 matching over 9 bases. The germline CDR1 and CDR2 sequences are SGHTS and YDEGEE. The CDR3 is 16 residues long. J was trimmed by 6 bases and V by 7 bases; bases with no gene match: 14.

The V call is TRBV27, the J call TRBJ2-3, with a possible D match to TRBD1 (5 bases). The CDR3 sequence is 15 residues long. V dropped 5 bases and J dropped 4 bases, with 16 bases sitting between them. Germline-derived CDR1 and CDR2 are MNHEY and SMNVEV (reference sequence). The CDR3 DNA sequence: TGTGCCAGCAGTCCACGACAGTTCCCCCCAGATACGCAGTATTTT. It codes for CASSPRQFPPDTQYF.

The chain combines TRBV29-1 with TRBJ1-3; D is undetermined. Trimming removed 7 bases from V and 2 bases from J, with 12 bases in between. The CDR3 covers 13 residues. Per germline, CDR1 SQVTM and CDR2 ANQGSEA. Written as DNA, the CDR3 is TGCAGCGCTGGGGATCGGACTGGAAACACCATATATTTT. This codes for CSAGDRTGNTIYF. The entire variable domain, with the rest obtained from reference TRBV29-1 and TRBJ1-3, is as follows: SAVISQKPSRDICQRGTSLTIQCQVDSQVTMMFWYRQQPGQSLTLIATANQGSEATYESGFVIDKFPISRPNLTFSTLTVSNMSPEDSSIYLCSAGDRTGNTIYFGEGSWLTVV.

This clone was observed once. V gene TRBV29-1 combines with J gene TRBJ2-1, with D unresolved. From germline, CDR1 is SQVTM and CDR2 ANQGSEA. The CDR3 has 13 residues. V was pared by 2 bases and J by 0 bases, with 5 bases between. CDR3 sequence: CSVEQSSYNEQFF. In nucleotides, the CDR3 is TGCAGCGTTGAACAGAGCTCCTACAATGAGCAGTTCTTC.

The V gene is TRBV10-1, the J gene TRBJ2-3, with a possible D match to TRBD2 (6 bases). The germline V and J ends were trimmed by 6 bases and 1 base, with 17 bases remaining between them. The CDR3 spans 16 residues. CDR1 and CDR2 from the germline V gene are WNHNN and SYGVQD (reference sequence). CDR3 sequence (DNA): TGCGCCAGCAGCTTCCAAACGGGACTTGGCACAGATACGCAGTATTTT. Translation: CASSFQTGLGTDTQYF.

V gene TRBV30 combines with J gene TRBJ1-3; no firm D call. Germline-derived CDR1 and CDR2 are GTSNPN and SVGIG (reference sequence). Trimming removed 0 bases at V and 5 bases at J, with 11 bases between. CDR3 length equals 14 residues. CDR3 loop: CAWSVNGGRNTIYF. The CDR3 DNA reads TGTGCCTGGAGTGTAAATGGTGGGAGAAACACCATATATTTT.

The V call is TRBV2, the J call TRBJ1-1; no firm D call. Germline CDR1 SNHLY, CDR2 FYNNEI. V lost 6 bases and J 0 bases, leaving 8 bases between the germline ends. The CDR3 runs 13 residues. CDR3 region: CASSGILNTEAFF. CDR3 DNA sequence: TGTGCCAGCAGCGGGATCTTGAACACTGAAGCTTTCTTT.